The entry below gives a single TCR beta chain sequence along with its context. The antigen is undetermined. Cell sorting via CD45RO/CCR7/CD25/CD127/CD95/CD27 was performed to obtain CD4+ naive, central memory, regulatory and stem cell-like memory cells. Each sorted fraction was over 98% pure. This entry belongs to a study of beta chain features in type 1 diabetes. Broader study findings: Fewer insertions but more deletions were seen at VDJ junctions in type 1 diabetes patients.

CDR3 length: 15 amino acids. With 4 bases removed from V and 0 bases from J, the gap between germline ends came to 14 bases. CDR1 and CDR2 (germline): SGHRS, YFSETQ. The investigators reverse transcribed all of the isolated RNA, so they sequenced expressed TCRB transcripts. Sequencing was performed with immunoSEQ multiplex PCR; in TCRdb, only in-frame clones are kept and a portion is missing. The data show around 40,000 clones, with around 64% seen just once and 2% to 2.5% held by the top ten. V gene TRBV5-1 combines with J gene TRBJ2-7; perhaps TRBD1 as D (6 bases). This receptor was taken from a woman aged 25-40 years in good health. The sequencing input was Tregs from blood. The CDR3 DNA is TGCGCCAGCAGCATCGACCGGGACAACTCCTACGAGCAGTACTTC. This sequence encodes CASSIDRDNSYEQYF.